The source of this T cell receptor beta chain is a study of CD4 T cells in relation to SARS-CoV-2 and coronaviruses. Across the whole study: After less than eleven days of antigen culture, PBMC TCR beta CDR3s were sequenced. The negative reference was HIV-1 Nef peptide pool or peptide-free culture. Study conclusions and caveats: Pre-pandemic and post-infection samples never came from the same donor.

The table came from immunoSEQ multiplex PCR; TCRdb's copy has only in-frame clones and leaves some out. Found here are about 22,000 clones, 72% of them singletons; the top ten hold about a sixth. CDR3 length: 14 residues. With 10 bases removed from V and 3 bases from J, the gap between germline ends came to 16 bases. The germline CDR1 and CDR2 sequences are LNHDA and SQIVND (reference sequence). Before the COVID-19 pandemic, during about 2011-2019, CD4+ T cells were taken from unexposed donors. After ten to eleven days of culture, CD4+ T cells were isolated. Testing used SARS-CoV-2 S/N and four cold-coronavirus spikes on unexposed-donor CD4+ T cells, cells permitting. In the case of this clone: Its antigen is unknown.

Material for sequencing was CD4+ T cells from PBMCs, cultured in vitro. The origin of this receptor is a human donor in good health. This chain uses TRBV19 with TRBJ2-4, with a possible D match to TRBD1 (5 bases). The CDR3 sequence: CAILSWGSKNIQYF. In DNA form, the CDR3 reads TGTGCCATCCTCTCCTGGGGCAGCAAAAACATTCAGTACTTC.